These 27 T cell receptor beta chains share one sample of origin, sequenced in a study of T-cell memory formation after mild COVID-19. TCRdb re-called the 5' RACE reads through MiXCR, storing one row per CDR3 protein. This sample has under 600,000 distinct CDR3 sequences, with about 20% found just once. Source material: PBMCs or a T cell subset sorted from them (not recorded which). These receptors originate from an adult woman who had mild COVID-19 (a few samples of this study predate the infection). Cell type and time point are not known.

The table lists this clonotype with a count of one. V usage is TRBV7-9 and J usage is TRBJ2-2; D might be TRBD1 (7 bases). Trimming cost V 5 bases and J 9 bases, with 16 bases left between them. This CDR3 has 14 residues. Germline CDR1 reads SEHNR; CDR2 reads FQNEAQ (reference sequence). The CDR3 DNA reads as TGTGCCAGCAGCATCAGGGGGGCCGTCTGGGAGCTGTTTTTT. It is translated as CASSIRGAVWELFF.

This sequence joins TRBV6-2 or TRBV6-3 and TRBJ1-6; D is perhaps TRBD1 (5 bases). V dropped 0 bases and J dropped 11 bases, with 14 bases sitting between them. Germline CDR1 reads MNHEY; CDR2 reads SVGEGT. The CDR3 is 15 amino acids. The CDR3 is CASSYSRGRGAPLHF. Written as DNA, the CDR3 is TGTGCCAGCAGTTACTCGAGGGGCCGAGGGGCACCCCTCCACTTT.

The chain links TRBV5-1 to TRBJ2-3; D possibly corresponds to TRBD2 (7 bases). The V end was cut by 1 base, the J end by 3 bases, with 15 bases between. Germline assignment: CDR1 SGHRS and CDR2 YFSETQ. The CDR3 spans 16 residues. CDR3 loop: CASSLRSRGGTDTQYF. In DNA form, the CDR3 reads TGCGCCAGCAGCTTGAGATCCAGGGGAGGGACAGATACGCAGTATTTT. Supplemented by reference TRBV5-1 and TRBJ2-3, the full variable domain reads KAGVTQTPRYLIKTRGQQVTLSCSPISGHRSVSWYQQTPGQGLQFLFEYFSETQRNKGNFPGRFSGRQFSNSRSEMNVSTLELGDSALYLCASSLRSRGGTDTQYFGPGTRLTVL.

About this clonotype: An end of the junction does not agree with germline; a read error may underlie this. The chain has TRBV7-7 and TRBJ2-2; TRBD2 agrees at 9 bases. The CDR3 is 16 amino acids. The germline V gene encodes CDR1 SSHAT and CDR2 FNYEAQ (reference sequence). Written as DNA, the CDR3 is TGTGCTAGCAGCTTAGAAGCGGGGGGTAACACCGGGGAGCTGTTTTTT. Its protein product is CASSLEAGGNTGELFF. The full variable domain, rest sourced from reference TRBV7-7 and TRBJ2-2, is GAGVSQSPRYKVTKRGQDVTLRCDPISSHATLYWYQQALGQGPEFLTYFNYEAQPDKSGLPSDRFSAERPEGSISTLTIQRTEQRDSAMYRCASSLEAGGNTGELFFGEGSRLTVL.

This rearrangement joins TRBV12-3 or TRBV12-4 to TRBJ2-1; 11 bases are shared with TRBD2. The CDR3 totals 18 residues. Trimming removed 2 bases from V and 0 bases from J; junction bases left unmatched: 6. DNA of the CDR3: TGTGCCAGCAGTTTACTAGCGGGAGGCGCTAGCTCCTACAATGAGCAGTTCTTC. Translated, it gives CASSLLAGGASSYNEQFF.

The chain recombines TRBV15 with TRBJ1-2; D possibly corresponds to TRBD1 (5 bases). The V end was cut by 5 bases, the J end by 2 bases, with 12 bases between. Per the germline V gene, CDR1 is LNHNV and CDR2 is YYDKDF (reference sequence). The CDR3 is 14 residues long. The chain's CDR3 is CATSHGTENYGYTF. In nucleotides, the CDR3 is TGTGCCACCAGCCACGGGACGGAAAACTATGGCTACACCTTC. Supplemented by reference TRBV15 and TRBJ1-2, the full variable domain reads DAMVIQNPRYQVTQFGKPVTLSCSQTLNHNVMYWYQQKSSQAPKLLFHYYDKDFNNEADTPDNFQSRRPNTSFCFLDIRSPGLGDTAMYLCATSHGTENYGYTFGSGTRLTVV.

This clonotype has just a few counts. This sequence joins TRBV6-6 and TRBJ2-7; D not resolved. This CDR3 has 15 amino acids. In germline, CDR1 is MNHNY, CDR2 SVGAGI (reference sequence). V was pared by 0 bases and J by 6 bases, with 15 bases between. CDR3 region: CASSYSSPARGEQYF. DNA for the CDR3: TGTGCCAGCAGTTACTCCTCCCCGGCCCGTGGCGAGCAGTACTTC.

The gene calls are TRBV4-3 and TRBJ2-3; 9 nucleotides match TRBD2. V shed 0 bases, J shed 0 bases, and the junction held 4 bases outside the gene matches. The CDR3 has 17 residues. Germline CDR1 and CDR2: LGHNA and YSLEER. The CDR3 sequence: CASSQDRSGRSTDTQYF. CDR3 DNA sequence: TGCGCCAGCAGCCAAGATCGTAGCGGGAGAAGCACAGATACGCAGTATTTT.

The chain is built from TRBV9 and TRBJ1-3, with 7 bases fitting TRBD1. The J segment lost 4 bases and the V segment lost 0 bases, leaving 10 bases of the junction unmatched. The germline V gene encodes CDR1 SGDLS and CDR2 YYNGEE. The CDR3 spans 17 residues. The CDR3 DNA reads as TGTGCCAGCAGCGTAGATCCCCCCTGGGACAGCGGAAACACCATATATTTT. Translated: CASSVDPPWDSGNTIYF.

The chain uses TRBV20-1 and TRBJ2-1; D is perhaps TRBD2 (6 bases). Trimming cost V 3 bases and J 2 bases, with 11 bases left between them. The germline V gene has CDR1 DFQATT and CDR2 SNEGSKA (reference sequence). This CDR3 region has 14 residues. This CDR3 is CSARPGGAYNEQFF. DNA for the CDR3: TGCAGTGCTAGGCCCGGGGGAGCCTACAATGAGCAGTTCTTC.

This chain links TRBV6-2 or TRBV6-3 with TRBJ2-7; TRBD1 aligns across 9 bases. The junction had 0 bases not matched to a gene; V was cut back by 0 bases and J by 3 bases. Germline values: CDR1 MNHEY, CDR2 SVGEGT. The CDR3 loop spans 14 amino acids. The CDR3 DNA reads TGTGCCAGCAGTTACTCGACAGGGGGCTACGAGCAGTACGTC. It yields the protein CASSYSTGGYEQYV.

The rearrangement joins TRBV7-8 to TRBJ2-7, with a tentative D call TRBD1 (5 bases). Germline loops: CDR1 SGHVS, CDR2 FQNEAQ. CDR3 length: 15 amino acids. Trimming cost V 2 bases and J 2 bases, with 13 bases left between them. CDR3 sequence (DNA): TGTGCCAGCAGCTTATGGGCAGGGAACACCTACGAGCAGTACTTC. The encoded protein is CASSLWAGNTYEQYF.

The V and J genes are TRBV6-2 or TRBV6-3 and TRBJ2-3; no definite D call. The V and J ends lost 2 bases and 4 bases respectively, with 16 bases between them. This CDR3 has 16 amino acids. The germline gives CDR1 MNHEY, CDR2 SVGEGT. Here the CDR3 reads CASSYRAILGADTQYF. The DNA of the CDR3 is TGTGCCAGCAGTTACAGAGCGATCCTTGGGGCAGATACGCAGTATTTT.

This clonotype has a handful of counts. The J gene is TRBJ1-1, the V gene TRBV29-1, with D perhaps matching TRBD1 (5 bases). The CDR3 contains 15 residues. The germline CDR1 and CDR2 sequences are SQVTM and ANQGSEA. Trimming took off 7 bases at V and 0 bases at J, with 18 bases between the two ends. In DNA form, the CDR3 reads TGCAGCGCCGTCCTCTCCGGGGCCTTGAACACTGAAGCTTTCTTT. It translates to CSAVLSGALNTEAFF.

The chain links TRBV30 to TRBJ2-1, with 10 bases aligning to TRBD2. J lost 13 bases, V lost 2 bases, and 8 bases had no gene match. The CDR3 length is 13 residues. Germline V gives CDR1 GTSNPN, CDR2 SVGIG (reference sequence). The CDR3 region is CAWSTTSGTNQFF. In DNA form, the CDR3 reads TGTGCCTGGAGTACTACTAGCGGGACCAATCAGTTCTTC.

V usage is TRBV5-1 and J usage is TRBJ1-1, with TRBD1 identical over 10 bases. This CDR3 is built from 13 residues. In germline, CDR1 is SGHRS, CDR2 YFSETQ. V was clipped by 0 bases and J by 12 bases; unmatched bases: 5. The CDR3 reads CASSLAGTGETFF. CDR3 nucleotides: TGCGCCAGCAGCTTGGCCGGGACAGGGGAAACTTTCTTT.

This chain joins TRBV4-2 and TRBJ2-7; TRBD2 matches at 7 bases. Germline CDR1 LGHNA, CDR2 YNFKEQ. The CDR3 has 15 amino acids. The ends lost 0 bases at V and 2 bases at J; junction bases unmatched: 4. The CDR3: CASSQESGITYEQYF. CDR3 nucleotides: TGTGCCAGCAGCCAAGAGAGCGGGATCACCTACGAGCAGTACTTC.

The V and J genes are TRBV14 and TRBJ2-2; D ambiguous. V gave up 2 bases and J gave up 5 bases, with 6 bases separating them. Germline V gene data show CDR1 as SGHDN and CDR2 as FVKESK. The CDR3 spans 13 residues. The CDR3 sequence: CASSQPITGELFF. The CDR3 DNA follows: TGTGCCAGCAGCCAACCTATTACCGGGGAGCTGTTTTTT.

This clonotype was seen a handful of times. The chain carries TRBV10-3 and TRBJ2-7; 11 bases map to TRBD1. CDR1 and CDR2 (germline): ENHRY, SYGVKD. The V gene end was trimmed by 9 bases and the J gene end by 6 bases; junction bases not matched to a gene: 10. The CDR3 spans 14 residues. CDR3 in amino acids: CAITAGQGDGEQYF. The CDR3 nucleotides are TGTGCCATTACAGCGGGACAGGGGGACGGCGAGCAGTACTTC.

The CDR3: CASSWGSGNEQFF. DNA of the CDR3: TGTGCCAGCAGCTGGGGCTCCGGAAATGAGCAGTTCTTC. V gene TRBV7-3 combines with J gene TRBJ2-1; the D gene is possibly TRBD1 (5 bases). Per the germline V gene, CDR1 is SGHTA and CDR2 is FQGTGA. The V end lost 4 bases, the J end lost 7 bases, and 11 bases lay between the germline ends. The CDR3 has 13 amino acids.

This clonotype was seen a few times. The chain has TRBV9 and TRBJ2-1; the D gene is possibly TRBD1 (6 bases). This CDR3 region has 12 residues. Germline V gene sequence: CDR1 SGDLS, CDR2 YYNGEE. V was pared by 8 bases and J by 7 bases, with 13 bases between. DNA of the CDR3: TGTGCCAGTACAGGGATAGGGAATGAGCAGTTCTTC. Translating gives CASTGIGNEQFF.

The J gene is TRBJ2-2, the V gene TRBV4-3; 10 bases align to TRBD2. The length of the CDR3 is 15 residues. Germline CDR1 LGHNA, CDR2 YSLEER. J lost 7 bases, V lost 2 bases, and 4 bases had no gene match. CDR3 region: CASSQLAGEGGELFF. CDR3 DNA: TGCGCCAGCAGCCAACTAGCGGGAGAAGGCGGGGAGCTGTTTTTT.

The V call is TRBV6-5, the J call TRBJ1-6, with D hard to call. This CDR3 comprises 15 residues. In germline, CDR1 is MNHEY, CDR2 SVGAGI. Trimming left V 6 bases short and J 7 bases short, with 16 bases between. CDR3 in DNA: TGTGCCAGCAGAACACACATAAATCGGAATTCACCCCTCCACTTT. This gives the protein CASRTHINRNSPLHF.

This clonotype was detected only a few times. CDR3 DNA: TGTGCCAGCAGTGTTTTCGGCGCGAACACCGGGGAGCTGTTTTTT. Its translation: CASSVFGANTGELFF. The J gene is TRBJ2-2, the V gene TRBV7-3; the D is unclear. The CDR3 runs 15 residues. Germline values: CDR1 SGHTA, CDR2 FQGTGA. The V end lost 6 bases, the J end lost 0 bases, and 11 bases lay between the germline ends.

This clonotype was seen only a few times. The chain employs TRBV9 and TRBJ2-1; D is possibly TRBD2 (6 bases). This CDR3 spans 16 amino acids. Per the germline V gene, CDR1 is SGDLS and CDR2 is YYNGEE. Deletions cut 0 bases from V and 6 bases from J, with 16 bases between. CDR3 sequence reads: CASSVGGRGPSNEQFF. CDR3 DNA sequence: TGTGCCAGCAGCGTAGGAGGGCGGGGCCCGTCCAATGAGCAGTTCTTC.

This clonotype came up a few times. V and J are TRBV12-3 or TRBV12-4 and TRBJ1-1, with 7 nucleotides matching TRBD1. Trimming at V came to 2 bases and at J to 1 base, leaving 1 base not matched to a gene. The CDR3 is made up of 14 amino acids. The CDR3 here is CASSLQGENTEAFF. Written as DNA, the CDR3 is TGTGCCAGCAGTTTACAGGGGGAGAACACTGAAGCTTTCTTT.

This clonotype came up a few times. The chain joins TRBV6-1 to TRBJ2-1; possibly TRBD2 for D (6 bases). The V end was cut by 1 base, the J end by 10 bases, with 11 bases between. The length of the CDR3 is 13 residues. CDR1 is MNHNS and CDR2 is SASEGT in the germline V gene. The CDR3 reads CASSEGGGWEQFF. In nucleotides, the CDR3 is TGTGCCAGCAGTGAAGGGGGAGGTTGGGAGCAGTTCTTC.